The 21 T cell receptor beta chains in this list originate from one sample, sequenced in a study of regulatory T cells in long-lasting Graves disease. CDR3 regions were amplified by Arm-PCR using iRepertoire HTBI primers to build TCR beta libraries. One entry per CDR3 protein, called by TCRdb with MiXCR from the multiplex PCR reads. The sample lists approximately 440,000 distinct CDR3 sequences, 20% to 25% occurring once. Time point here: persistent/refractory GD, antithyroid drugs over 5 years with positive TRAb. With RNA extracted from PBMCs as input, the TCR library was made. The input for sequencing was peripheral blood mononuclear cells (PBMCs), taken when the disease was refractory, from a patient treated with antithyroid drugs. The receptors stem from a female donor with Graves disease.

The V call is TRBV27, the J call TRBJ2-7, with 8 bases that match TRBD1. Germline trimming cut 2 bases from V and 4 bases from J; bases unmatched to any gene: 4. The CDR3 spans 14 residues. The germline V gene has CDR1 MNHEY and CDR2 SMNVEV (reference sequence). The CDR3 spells CASSLKGQGYEQYF. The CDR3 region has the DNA TGTGCCAGCAGTTTAAAAGGACAGGGTTACGAGCAGTACTTC.

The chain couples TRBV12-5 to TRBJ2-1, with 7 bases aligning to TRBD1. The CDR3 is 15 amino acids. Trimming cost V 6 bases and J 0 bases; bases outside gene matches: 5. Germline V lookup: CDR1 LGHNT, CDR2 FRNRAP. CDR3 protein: CASGQGQSSYNEQFF. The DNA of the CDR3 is TGTGCTAGTGGCCAGGGACAGAGCTCCTACAATGAGCAGTTCTTC. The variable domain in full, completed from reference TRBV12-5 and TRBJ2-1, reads DARVTQTPRHKVTEMGQEVTMRCQPILGHNTVFWYRQTMMQGLELLAYFRNRAPLDDSGMPKDRFSAEMPDATLATLKIQPSEPRDSAVYFCASGQGQSSYNEQFFGPGTRLTVL.

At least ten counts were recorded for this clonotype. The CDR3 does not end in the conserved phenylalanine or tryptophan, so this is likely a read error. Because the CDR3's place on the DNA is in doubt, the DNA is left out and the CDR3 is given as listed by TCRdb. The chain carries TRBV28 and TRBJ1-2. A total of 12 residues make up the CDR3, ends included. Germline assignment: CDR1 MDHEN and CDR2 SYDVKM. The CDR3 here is CASSYLGRPLQV.

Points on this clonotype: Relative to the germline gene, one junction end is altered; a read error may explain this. The CDR3 nucleotides read TGTGCCAGCAGTTTAACGGGACAGGGGGCCGGACAGCCCCAGCAGTTT. Translation gives CASSLTGQGAGQPQQF. The V and J genes are TRBV28 and TRBJ1-5; TRBD1 aligns across 12 bases. Looked up from germline, CDR1 is MDHEN and CDR2 is SYDVKM. This CDR3 spans 16 amino acids.

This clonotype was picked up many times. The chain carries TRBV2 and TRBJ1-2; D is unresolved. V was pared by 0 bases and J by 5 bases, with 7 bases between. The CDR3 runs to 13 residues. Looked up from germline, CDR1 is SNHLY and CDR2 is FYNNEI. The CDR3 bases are TGTGCCAGCAGTGAAGCGCTTCGATATGGCTACACCTTC. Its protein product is CASSEALRYGYTF.

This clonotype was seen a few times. The CDR3 region is CAWSVMGYSVIQYF. The CDR3 nucleotides read TGTGCCTGGAGTGTTATGGGGTACAGCGTCATTCAGTACTTC. This chain joins TRBV30 and TRBJ2-4; D gene ambiguous. This CDR3 contains 14 residues. Germline CDR1 GTSNPN, CDR2 SVGIG (reference sequence). V dropped 0 bases and J dropped 9 bases, with 15 bases sitting between them. Full variable domain (missing parts from reference TRBV30 and TRBJ2-4): SQTIHQWPATLVQPVGSPLSLECTVEGTSNPNLYWYRQAAGRGLQLLFYSVGIGQISSEVPQNLSASRPQDRQFILSSKKLLLSDSGFYLCAWSVMGYSVIQYFGAGTRLSVL.

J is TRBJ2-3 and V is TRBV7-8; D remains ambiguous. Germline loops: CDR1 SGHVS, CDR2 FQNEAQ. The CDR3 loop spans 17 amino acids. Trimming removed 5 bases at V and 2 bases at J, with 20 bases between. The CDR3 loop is CASSPTPVRIYTDTQYF. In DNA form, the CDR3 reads TGTGCCAGCAGCCCAACGCCAGTGAGAATTTACACAGATACGCAGTATTTT. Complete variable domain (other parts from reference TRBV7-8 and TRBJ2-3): GAGVSQSPRYKVAKRGQDVALRCDPISGHVSLFWYQQALGQGPEFLTYFQNEAQLDKSGLPSDRFFAERPEGSVSTLKIQRTQQEDSAVYLCASSPTPVRIYTDTQYFGPGTRLTVL.

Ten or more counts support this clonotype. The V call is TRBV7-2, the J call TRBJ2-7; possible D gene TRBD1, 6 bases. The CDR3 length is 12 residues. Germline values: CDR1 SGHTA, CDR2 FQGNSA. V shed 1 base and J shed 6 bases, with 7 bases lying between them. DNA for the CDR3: TGTGCCAGCAGCTTAGTACAGGGCGAGCAGTACTTC. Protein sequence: CASSLVQGEQYF.

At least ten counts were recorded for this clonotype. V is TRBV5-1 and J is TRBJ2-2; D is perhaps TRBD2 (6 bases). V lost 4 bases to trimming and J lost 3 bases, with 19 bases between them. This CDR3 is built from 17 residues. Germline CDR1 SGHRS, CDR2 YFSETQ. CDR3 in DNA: TGCGCCAGCAGCACGGGCTTGCGCGGGGCGGACACCGGGGAGCTGTTTTTT. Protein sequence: CASSTGLRGADTGELFF.

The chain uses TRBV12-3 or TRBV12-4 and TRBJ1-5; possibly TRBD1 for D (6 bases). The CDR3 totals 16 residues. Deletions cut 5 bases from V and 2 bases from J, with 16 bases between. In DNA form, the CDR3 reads TGTGCCAGCAGTCCACCGGGACATCTGGGCAATCAGCCCCAGCATTTT. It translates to CASSPPGHLGNQPQHF.

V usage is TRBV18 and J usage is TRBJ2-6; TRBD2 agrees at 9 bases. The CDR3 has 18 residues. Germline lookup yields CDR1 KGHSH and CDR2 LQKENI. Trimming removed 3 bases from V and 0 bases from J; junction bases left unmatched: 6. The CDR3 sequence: CASSPLRGGSSGANVLTF. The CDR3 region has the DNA TGTGCCAGCTCACCGCTGCGGGGGGGAAGCTCTGGGGCCAACGTCCTGACTTTC.

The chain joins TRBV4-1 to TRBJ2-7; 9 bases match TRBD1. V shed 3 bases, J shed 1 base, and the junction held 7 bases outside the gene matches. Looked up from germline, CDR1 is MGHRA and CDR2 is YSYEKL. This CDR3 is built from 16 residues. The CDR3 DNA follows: TGCGCCAGCAGCCACCCCGGGACAGGGAGTTCCTACGAGCAGTACTTC. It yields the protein CASSHPGTGSSYEQYF.

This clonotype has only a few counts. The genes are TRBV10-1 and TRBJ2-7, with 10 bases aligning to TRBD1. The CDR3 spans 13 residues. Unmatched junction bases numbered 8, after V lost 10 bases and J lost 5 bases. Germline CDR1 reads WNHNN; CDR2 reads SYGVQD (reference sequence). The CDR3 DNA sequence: TGCGCCACCACCCGGGACAGGGGCCACGAGCAGTACTTC. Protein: CATTRDRGHEQYF.

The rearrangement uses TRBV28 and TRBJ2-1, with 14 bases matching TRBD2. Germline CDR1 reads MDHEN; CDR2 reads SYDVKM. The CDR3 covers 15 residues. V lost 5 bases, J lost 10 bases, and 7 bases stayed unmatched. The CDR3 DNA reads TGTGCCAGCAGTATGGGGACTAGCGGGAGAAGGGAGCAGTTCTTC. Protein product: CASSMGTSGRREQFF.

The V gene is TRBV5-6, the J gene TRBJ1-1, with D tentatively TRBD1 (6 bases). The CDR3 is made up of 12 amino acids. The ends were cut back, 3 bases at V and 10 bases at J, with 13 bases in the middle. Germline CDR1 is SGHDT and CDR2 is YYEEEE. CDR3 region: CASSWGTDRAFF. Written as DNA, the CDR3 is TGTGCCAGCAGCTGGGGAACGGACAGAGCTTTCTTT. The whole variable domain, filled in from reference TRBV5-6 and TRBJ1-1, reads DAGVTQSPTHLIKTRGQQVTLRCSPKSGHDTVSWYQQALGQGPQFIFQYYEEEERQRGNFPDRFSGHQFPNYSSELNVNALLLGDSALYLCASSWGTDRAFFGQGTRLTVV.

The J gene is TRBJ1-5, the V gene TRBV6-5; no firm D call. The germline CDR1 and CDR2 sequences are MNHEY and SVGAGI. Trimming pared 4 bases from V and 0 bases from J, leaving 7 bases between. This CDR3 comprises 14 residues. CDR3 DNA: TGTGCCAGCAGTTCTCAAAGTAGCAATCAGCCCCAGCATTTT. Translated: CASSSQSSNQPQHF.

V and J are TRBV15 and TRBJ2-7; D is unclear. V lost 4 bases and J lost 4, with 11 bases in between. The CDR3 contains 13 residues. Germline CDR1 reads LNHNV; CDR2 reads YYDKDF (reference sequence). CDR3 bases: TGTGCCACCAGCAAAGACGAGATTTACGAGCAGTACTTC. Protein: CATSKDEIYEQYF.

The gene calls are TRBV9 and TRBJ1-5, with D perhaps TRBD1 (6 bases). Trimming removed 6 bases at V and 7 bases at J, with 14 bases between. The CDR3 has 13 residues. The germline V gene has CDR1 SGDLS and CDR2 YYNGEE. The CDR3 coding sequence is TGTGCCAGCATCAACAGGGAATACCAGCCCCAGCATTTT. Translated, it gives CASINREYQPQHF.

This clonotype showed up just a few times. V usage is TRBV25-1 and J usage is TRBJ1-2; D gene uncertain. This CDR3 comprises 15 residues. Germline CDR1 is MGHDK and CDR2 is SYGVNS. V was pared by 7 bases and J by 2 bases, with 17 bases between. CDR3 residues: CASTGGGGSNYGYTF. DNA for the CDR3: TGTGCCAGCACCGGAGGAGGAGGTTCCAACTATGGCTACACCTTC.

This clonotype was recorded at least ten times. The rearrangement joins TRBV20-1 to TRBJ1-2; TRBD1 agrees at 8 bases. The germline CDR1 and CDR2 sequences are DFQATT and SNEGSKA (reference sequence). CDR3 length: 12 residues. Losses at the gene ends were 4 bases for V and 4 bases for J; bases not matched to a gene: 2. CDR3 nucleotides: TGCAGTGCTATGGACAGGGTCTATGGCTACACCTTC. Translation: CSAMDRVYGYTF.

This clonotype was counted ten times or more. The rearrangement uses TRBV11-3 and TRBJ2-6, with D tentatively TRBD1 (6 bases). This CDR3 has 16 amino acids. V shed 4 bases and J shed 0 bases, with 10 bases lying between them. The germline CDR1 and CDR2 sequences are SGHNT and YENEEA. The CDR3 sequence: CASSSSRGSGANVLTF. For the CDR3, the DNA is TGTGCCAGCAGCTCGTCCAGGGGCTCTGGGGCCAACGTCCTGACTTTC.